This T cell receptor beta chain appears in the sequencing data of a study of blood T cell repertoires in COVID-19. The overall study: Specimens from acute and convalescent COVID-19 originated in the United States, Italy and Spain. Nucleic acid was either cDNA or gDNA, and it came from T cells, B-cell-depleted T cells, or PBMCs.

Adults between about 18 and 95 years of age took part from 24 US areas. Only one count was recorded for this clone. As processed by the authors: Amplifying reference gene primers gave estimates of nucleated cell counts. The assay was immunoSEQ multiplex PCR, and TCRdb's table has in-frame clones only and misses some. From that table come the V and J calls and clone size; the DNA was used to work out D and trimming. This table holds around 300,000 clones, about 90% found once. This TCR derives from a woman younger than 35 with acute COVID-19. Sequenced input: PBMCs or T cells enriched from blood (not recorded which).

The CDR3 nucleotides are TGTGCCAGCAGGGGTCGAGGAAACACCGGGGAGCTGTTTTTT. It yields the protein CASRGRGNTGELFF. This rearrangement joins TRBV2 to TRBJ2-2; D not certain. Germline V gene lookup returns CDR1 SNHLY and CDR2 FYNNEI. The CDR3 has 14 amino acids. V gave up 6 bases and J gave up 2 bases, with 10 bases separating them.